Detailed here is one T cell receptor (beta chain). The antigen is unknown. Trimming shortened V by 2 bases and J by 0 bases, and 7 bases separated the two germline ends. This CDR3 spans 13 amino acids. Germline V gene data show CDR1 as GTSNPN and CDR2 as SVGIG (reference sequence). This specimen belongs to a study of cytomegalovirus exposure and HLA in healthy donors. Study-wide findings and caveats: The authors listed 150 to 200 TCR beta chains as cytomegalovirus-associated.

Measured with immunoSEQ multiplex PCR; TCRdb has only the in-frame clones, and not every one. Of tens of thousands of clones detected, around 94% appear once; the ten largest clones hold 0.55% to 0.8%. The chain employs TRBV30 and TRBJ1-1; D remains unclear. This TCR derives from a man between 18 and 29 years old in good health and CMV-seronegative. The sample taken for sequencing was PBMCs. CDR3 in DNA: TGTGCCTGGAGTCCTTCAGTGAACACTGAAGCTTTCTTT. Translated, it gives CAWSPSVNTEAFF.